Listed here are 20 T cell receptor beta chains from one sample, sequenced in a study of blood T cell repertoires in COVID-19. The assay was immunoSEQ multiplex PCR, and TCRdb's table has in-frame clones only and misses some. This sample carries 15,000 to 20,000 clones, approximately 92% of them seen once, and the ten largest clones take around 13%. Sequencing was done on a sample of peripheral blood. These TCRs come from a man in his 60s with active COVID-19.

The rearrangement uses TRBV9 and TRBJ2-3; tentative D call: TRBD1 (6 bases). Trimming took 6 bases from V and 0 from J, leaving 11 bases between them. The CDR3 has 14 residues. Germline V gene sequence: CDR1 SGDLS, CDR2 YYNGEE. DNA of the CDR3: TGTGCCAGCAACTTGGGGGCTAGCACAGATACGCAGTATTTT. Translating it yields CASNLGASTDTQYF. Supplemented by reference TRBV9 and TRBJ2-3, the full variable domain reads DSGVTQTPKHLITATGQRVTLRCSPRSGDLSVYWYQQSLDQGLQFLIQYYNGEERAKGNILERFSAQQFPDLHSELNLSSLELGDSALYFCASNLGASTDTQYFGPGTRLTVL.

This clone was seen a single time. CDR3 in DNA: TGTGCCAGCAGTGAAGCGGGCGGGGGGAGAGCTTTCTTT. This codes for CASSEAGGGRAFF. V gene TRBV6-1 combines with J gene TRBJ1-1; D may be TRBD1 (5 bases). The CDR3 is made up of 13 amino acids. Between the trimmed V and J ends, which lost 0 bases and 10 bases, there was a span of 12 bases. CDR1 and CDR2 from the germline V gene are MNHNS and SASEGT.

J is TRBJ2-1 and V is TRBV5-5, with 12 nucleotides matching TRBD2. This CDR3 contains 18 residues. J was trimmed by 0 bases and V by 4 bases; bases with no gene match: 8. Germline lookup yields CDR1 SGHKS and CDR2 YYEKEE (reference sequence). This CDR3 is CASSPGTSGLSSYNEQFF. DNA of the CDR3: TGTGCCAGCAGCCCCGGGACTAGCGGGCTTAGCTCCTACAATGAGCAGTTCTTC. The variable domain in full, with the rest retrieved from reference TRBV5-5 and TRBJ2-1, is DAGVTQSPTHLIKTRGQQVTLRCSPISGHKSVSWYQQVLGQGPQFIFQYYEKEERGRGNFPDRFSARQFPNYSSELNVNALLLGDSALYLCASSPGTSGLSSYNEQFFGPGTRLTVL.

This chain connects TRBV11-1 to TRBJ1-1; D gene ambiguous. Germline V gene sequence: CDR1 SGHAT, CDR2 FQDESV (reference sequence). The CDR3 has 14 amino acids. V was shortened by 3 bases and J by 5 bases, with 13 bases between the two germline ends. CDR3 sequence reads: CASSFRELGTEAFF. Here the CDR3 DNA reads TGTGCCAGCAGCTTCCGGGAATTGGGTACTGAAGCTTTCTTT.

The chain employs TRBV18 and TRBJ2-7, with 8 positions matching TRBD2. The CDR3 length is 15 residues. Germline CDR1 is KGHSH and CDR2 is LQKENI. With 2 bases clipped from V and 0 bases from J, the junction kept 3 bases outside the gene matches. DNA of the CDR3: TGTGCCAGCTCACCAACCGGGGGGGTCTCCTACGAGCAGTACTTC. Translating it yields CASSPTGGVSYEQYF.

The V call is TRBV23-1, the J call TRBJ1-5, with 7 bases aligning to TRBD1. TRBV23-1 is recorded as an ORF, its role being uncertain. V was pared by 5 bases and J by 4 bases, with 11 bases of the junction left unmatched. The CDR3 is 16 amino acids. For the CDR3, the DNA is TGCGCCAGCAGTTCGGATGACAGGGTCTATAATCAGCCCCAGCATTTT. Encoded protein: CASSSDDRVYNQPQHF.

In its sample, this clone was seen a few times. The chain has TRBV5-1 and TRBJ2-5, with 7 bases aligning to TRBD1. Germline lookup yields CDR1 SGHRS and CDR2 YFSETQ. The CDR3 spans 14 residues. The ends lost 4 bases at V and 2 bases at J; junction bases unmatched: 5. This CDR3 is CASSRAGGQETQYF. CDR3 in DNA: TGCGCCAGCAGCAGAGCAGGGGGACAAGAGACCCAGTACTTC.

This chain connects TRBV15 to TRBJ2-5; 10 bases fit TRBD1. After removal of 3 bases from V and 5 bases from J, the junction contained 6 bases not matched to a gene. This CDR3 has 15 amino acids. The V gene's germline CDR1 is LNHNV and CDR2 YYDKDF (reference sequence). Here the CDR3 DNA reads TGTGCCACCAGCAGGGGGCCGGGACAGGGGGAGACCCAGTACTTC. Translating it yields CATSRGPGQGETQYF.

This sequence joins TRBV7-2 and TRBJ2-1; 10 bases line up with TRBD1. CDR3 size: 14 residues. Germline V gene sequence: CDR1 SGHTA, CDR2 FQGNSA. After removal of 6 bases from V and 10 bases from J, the junction contained 9 bases not matched to a gene. The CDR3 region is CASSRDRGIGEQFF. The CDR3 DNA is TGTGCCAGCAGTAGGGACAGGGGTATCGGGGAGCAGTTCTTC.

The rearrangement joins TRBV27 to TRBJ1-2; 7 positions match TRBD1. There are 14 residues in the CDR3. Germline V lookup: CDR1 MNHEY, CDR2 SMNVEV (reference sequence). V was clipped by 4 bases and J by 7 bases; unmatched bases: 9. CDR3 sequence: CASSSPGGRSGYTF. Here the CDR3 DNA reads TGTGCCAGCAGTTCCCCAGGGGGTCGGTCTGGCTACACCTTC.

This clone is a singleton in its sample. The chain couples TRBV21-1 to TRBJ2-5; the table gives TRBD2 as D, unverified against the DNA. TRBV21-1 is noted as a pseudogene. The CDR3 is 18 amino acids. This CDR3 is CASSKDGSGGWYQETQYF. CDR3 bases: TGTGCCAGCAGCAAAGATGGTAGCGGGGGGTGGTACCAAGAGACCCAGTACTTC.

About this clone: The junction departs from the called germline gene at one end, perhaps through a read error. Distinct nucleotide sequences in the sample also encode this CDR3. The chain carries TRBV27 and TRBJ2-2; 7 bases are a match to TRBD1. The germline gives CDR1 MNHEY, CDR2 SMNVEV (reference sequence). The CDR3 loop spans 15 amino acids. This CDR3 is CASSRQGGFTGELFF. The CDR3 region has the DNA TGTGCCAGCAGTCGACAGGGCGGTTTCACCGGGGAGCTGTTTTTC.

V is TRBV5-4 and J is TRBJ2-7; 10 positions match TRBD2. This CDR3 comprises 16 residues. Trimming removed 5 bases from V and 2 bases from J; junction bases left unmatched: 10. CDR1 is SGHNT and CDR2 is YYREEE in the germline V gene (reference sequence). In nucleotides, the CDR3 is TGTGCCAGCAGATTAGGTGGGACTAGCGAAACCTACGAGCAGTACTTC. Translated: CASRLGGTSETYEQYF.

The chain recombines TRBV28 with TRBJ1-2; 9 positions agree with TRBD1. The CDR3 is made up of 14 amino acids. V trimming: 1 base; J trimming: 4 bases; junction bases outside the gene matches: 1. Germline V gives CDR1 MDHEN, CDR2 SYDVKM. CDR3 nucleotides: TGTGCCAGCAGTTTATACAGGGGGCCCTATGGCTACACCTTC. Amino acids: CASSLYRGPYGYTF.

The chain couples TRBV5-1 to TRBJ1-2; D is unclear. The CDR3 is 13 amino acids. Germline-derived CDR1 and CDR2 are SGHRS and YFSETQ. Trimming removed 4 bases at V and 4 bases at J, with 11 bases between. CDR3 protein: CASSPEGTYGYTF. DNA of the CDR3: TGCGCCAGCAGCCCGGAGGGTACCTATGGCTACACCTTC. Full variable domain (missing parts from reference TRBV5-1 and TRBJ1-2): KAGVTQTPRYLIKTRGQQVTLSCSPISGHRSVSWYQQTPGQGLQFLFEYFSETQRNKGNFPGRFSGRQFSNSRSEMNVSTLELGDSALYLCASSPEGTYGYTFGSGTRLTVV.

This sequence joins TRBV5-6 and TRBJ1-4, with 11 bases matching TRBD1. This CDR3 has 18 residues. V trimming: 4 bases; J trimming: 4 bases; junction bases outside the gene matches: 12. CDR1 and CDR2 (germline): SGHDT, YYEEEE. The CDR3 here is CASSQTWDRGGSNEKLFF. In DNA form, the CDR3 reads TGTGCCAGCAGCCAAACGTGGGACAGGGGGGGCAGTAATGAAAAACTGTTTTTT.

V and J are TRBV3-1 (or the pseudogene TRBV3-2) and TRBJ2-3; D gene unclear. The CDR3 totals 14 residues. From germline, CDR1 is LGHDT and CDR2 YNNKEL (reference sequence). Trimming pared 0 bases from V and 0 bases from J, leaving 4 bases between. In DNA form, the CDR3 reads TGTGCCAGCAGCCAAGATACTAGCACAGATACGCAGTATTTT. This codes for CASSQDTSTDTQYF.

This clone was counted a few times. The V call is TRBV29-1, the J call TRBJ1-1; perhaps TRBD1 as D (6 bases). V was trimmed by 7 bases and J by 5 bases, leaving 11 bases between them. Germline CDR1 reads SQVTM; CDR2 reads ANQGSEA. CDR3 length equals 11 residues. The CDR3 loop is CSARTVTEAFF. As DNA, the CDR3 is TGCAGCGCCAGGACAGTAACTGAAGCTTTCTTT.

The chain employs TRBV9 and TRBJ1-3; 8 bases agree with TRBD1. This CDR3 spans 14 amino acids. The ends lost 4 bases at V and 3 bases at J; junction bases unmatched: 3. Germline assignment: CDR1 SGDLS and CDR2 YYNGEE. CDR3 bases: TGTGCCAGCAGCCCGACAGGGGATGGAAACACCATATATTTT. Encoded protein: CASSPTGDGNTIYF.

The chain links TRBV11-2 to TRBJ2-3; 8 positions match TRBD2. Germline CDR1 and CDR2: SGHAT and FQNNGV. With V trimmed by 11 bases and J by 2 bases, 12 bases remained unmatched. CDR3 length: 15 amino acids. The CDR3 sequence: CAGPGPSGSTDTQYF. DNA of the CDR3: TGTGCCGGTCCAGGCCCTAGCGGGTCCACAGATACGCAGTATTTT.